The present T cell receptor (beta chain) was sequenced within a study of CD4+ T cells in melanoma. Overall study results and limits: CD8+ T cell, macrophage and B cell function reportedly correlated with neoantigen-specific CD4+ T cells. Reportedly, melanoma neoantigen-specific CD4+ T cells showed varied differentiation states.

Measured with immunoSEQ multiplex PCR; TCRdb has only the in-frame clones, and not every one. The sample lists approximately 10,000 clones; approximately 67% were seen once. To note about this clone: Antigen: not known.

CDR1 is GTSNPN, CDR2 SVGIG, per germline (reference sequence). The CDR3 spans 13 residues. The J segment lost 6 bases and the V segment lost 7 bases, leaving 9 bases of the junction unmatched. This chain links TRBV30 with TRBJ2-7; 10 bases are shared with TRBD1. The origin of this receptor is a human donor with melanoma. Sequenced sample: cells from a culture (not recorded whether cultured in vitro). CDR3 nucleotides: TGTGCCTACGTCAGGGACAGGGGCGTCGAGCAGTACTTC. Protein sequence: CAYVRDRGVEQYF. The variable domain in full, with the rest retrieved from reference TRBV30 and TRBJ2-7, is SQTIHQWPATLVQPVGSPLSLECTVEGTSNPNLYWYRQAAGRGLQLLFYSVGIGQISSEVPQNLSASRPQDRQFILSSKKLLLSDSGFYLCAYVRDRGVEQYFGPGTRLTVT.